This TCR beta chain was retrieved from a study of blood T cells in healthy people across ages. The overall study: Per two T cells, template switching captured roughly one barcoded beta molecule. General study results and limits: Higher naive T cell percentage went strongly together with higher TCR beta diversity. Fewer expanded clones and more diversity marked long-lived versus aged donors.

Together with a sample-barcoded 5' primer, a J-beta primer mix was included in a second PCR lasting about 7 to 11 cycles. Sequencing of every sample gave 2.5 million or more CDR3-containing paired-end reads. TCRdb used MiXCR to reprocess the 5' RACE reads, holding one entry per CDR3 protein. The sample includes roughly 860,000 distinct CDR3 sequences, approximately 67% seen only once; the top ten take 25% to 35%. V was cut by 3 bases and J by 7 bases, with 12 bases left in between. The CDR3 sequence is 13 residues long. A note on this clonotype: What it binds is unknown.

This sequence was found in a man aged 25 to 45 in good health. The sample taken for sequencing was blood. The chain links TRBV12-3 or TRBV12-4 to TRBJ2-5; D is perhaps TRBD2 (6 bases). The CDR3 region is CASSFGGYGTQYF. In DNA form, the CDR3 reads TGTGCCAGCAGTTTCGGGGGATATGGGACCCAGTACTTC.